Shown below are 4 T cell receptor beta chains from a single sample sequenced in a study of blood T cell repertoires in COVID-19. Assay: immunoSEQ multiplex PCR; the TCRdb copy retains only in-frame clones and omits some. The sample carries 90,000 to 150,000 clones, roughly 85% recorded once. Sequenced: peripheral blood. All receptors derive from a man older than 75 with acute or convalescent COVID-19.

This sequence joins TRBV11-2 and TRBJ2-1; 13 bases align to TRBD2. V shed 5 bases and J 1 base; nucleotides not matched to a gene: 5. The CDR3 is 17 residues long. Germline V lookup: CDR1 SGHAT, CDR2 FQNNGV. The CDR3 nucleotides read TGTGCCAGCAGCCCCGGGACTAGCGGGATATCCTACAATGAGCAGTTCTTC. Its translation is CASSPGTSGISYNEQFF.

This chain links TRBV4-3 with TRBJ1-2, with D possibly TRBD1 on 6 matching bases. Germline V gene data show CDR1 as LGHNA and CDR2 as YSLEER. The V end lost 1 base, the J end lost 3 bases, and 12 bases lay between the germline ends. The CDR3 is 15 residues long. As DNA, the CDR3 is TGCGCCAGCAGCCAAGGAAGGGCAGGGGACTATGGCTACACCTTC. Amino acids: CASSQGRAGDYGYTF.

This clone was observed once. The V and J genes are TRBV19 and TRBJ1-1; perhaps TRBD1 as D (6 bases). Trimming removed 9 bases at V and 2 bases at J, with 16 bases between. The germline V gene encodes CDR1 LNHDA and CDR2 SQIVND (reference sequence). The CDR3 covers 14 residues. The DNA of the CDR3 is TGTGCCAGCAACTCAGGGGCCGGAAACACTGAAGCTTTCTTT. Translation gives CASNSGAGNTEAFF.

V gene TRBV28 combines with J gene TRBJ1-6, with 9 bases aligning to TRBD1. The ends lost 3 bases at V and 7 bases at J; junction bases unmatched: 4. The CDR3 sequence is 15 residues long. CDR1 and CDR2 (germline): MDHEN, SYDVKM. CDR3 amino acids: CASSFRDRENSPLHF. Written as DNA, the CDR3 is TGTGCCAGCAGTTTTCGGGACAGGGAAAATTCACCCCTCCACTTT.